These 12 T cell receptor beta chains originate from one sample sequenced in a study of blood T cells in healthy people across ages (dated by TCRdb to between 2015 and 2017). The library was prepared using 5' RACE. The instrument given in TCRdb is Illumina HiSeq 2500. The second PCR ran for about 7 to 11 cycles and used a J-beta primer mix along with a sample-barcoded 5' primer. In TCRdb, the public reads were trimmed at Q25 with fastp and aligned with MiXCR, with productive beta chains retained. CDR3 protein duplicates are merged, each entry listing the most common genes and DNA. The sample records around 520,000 distinct CDR3 sequences, about 28% of which are singletons. The ten biggest clones cover over 3.5% of the sample. In addition, the sample was reused for a study of T cells of mothers and their children.

Sequences were obtained from blood. The origin of the receptors is a boy between 2 and 10 years old in good health.

This clonotype was seen a handful of times. This rearrangement joins TRBV10-3 to TRBJ1-1; 8 positions match TRBD1. J gave up 0 bases and V 6 bases, and 15 bases lay outside the gene matches. CDR3 length equals 18 residues. Germline assignment: CDR1 ENHRY and CDR2 SYGVKD. DNA for the CDR3: TGTGCCATCAGCAACCACAGGGGGGCAACTCTTATGAACACTGAAGCTTTCTTT. It encodes CAISNHRGATLMNTEAFF.

The chain joins TRBV20-1 to TRBJ1-5; 8 bases line up with TRBD1. CDR3 length: 14 amino acids. Germline values: CDR1 DFQATT, CDR2 SNEGSKA (reference sequence). The V segment lost 3 bases and the J segment 7 bases; nucleotides outside the gene matches: 8. CDR3 nucleotide sequence: TGCAGTGCTAGTTACGGACAGGGAACCCAGCCCCAGCATTTT. As protein: CSASYGQGTQPQHF.

The chain recombines TRBV7-2 with TRBJ1-3; D possibly corresponds to TRBD1 (6 bases). V was pared by 3 bases and J by 3 bases, with 9 bases between. CDR3 length: 14 amino acids. Germline V lookup: CDR1 SGHTA, CDR2 FQGNSA. The DNA of the CDR3 is TGTGCCAGCAGCTTCCGGGACATTGGAAACACCATATATTTT. This gives the protein CASSFRDIGNTIYF.

This clonotype was seen only a few times. The J gene is TRBJ2-5, the V gene TRBV7-9, with D hard to call. Germline V gives CDR1 SEHNR, CDR2 FQNEAQ (reference sequence). V was clipped by 1 base and J by 5 bases, with 11 bases between them. There are 14 residues in the CDR3. CDR3 nucleotide sequence: TGTGCCAGCAGCTTAGGTGGCTTCTTGGAGACCCAGTACTTC. Its protein is CASSLGGFLETQYF.

The chain carries TRBV19 and TRBJ1-4, with TRBD1 matching over 7 bases. J gave up 4 bases and V 5 bases, and 7 bases lay outside the gene matches. The CDR3 loop spans 15 amino acids. Germline V gene lookup returns CDR1 LNHDA and CDR2 SQIVND (reference sequence). For the CDR3, the DNA is TGTGCCAGTAGTCGTCCGGGACAGAGTAATGAAAAACTGTTTTTT. This translates into CASSRPGQSNEKLFF.

This clonotype has more than one count but fewer than ten. V gene TRBV2 combines with J gene TRBJ2-3, with 11 bases matching TRBD2. Germline loops: CDR1 SNHLY, CDR2 FYNNEI. The CDR3 covers 14 residues. The V and J ends lost 3 bases and 10 bases, in that order; junction bases with no gene match: 6. CDR3 nucleotides: TGTGCCAGCAGTGACCCTAGCGGGAGGAGGGCGCAGTATTTT. It translates to CASSDPSGRRAQYF.

This chain joins TRBV20-1 and TRBJ2-2; weak D call: TRBD2 (6 bases). The length of the CDR3 is 15 residues. V lost 6 bases, J lost 6 bases, and 20 bases lay in between. Germline V lookup: CDR1 DFQATT, CDR2 SNEGSKA (reference sequence). The DNA of the CDR3 is TGCAGTGCCCCCGAGGAGGGGCGGATAGCCGGGGAGCTGTTTTTT. This gives the protein CSAPEEGRIAGELFF.

This clonotype was detected ten times or more. The rearrangement joins TRBV7-3 to TRBJ1-5; the D gene is possibly TRBD1 (6 bases). V was pared by 5 bases and J by 2 bases, with 10 bases between. The CDR3 covers 14 residues. Per the germline V gene, CDR1 is SGHTA and CDR2 is FQGTGA. This chain's CDR3 is CASSIYRGNQPQHF. The DNA for the CDR3 is TGTGCCAGCAGCATATACAGGGGCAATCAGCCCCAGCATTTT. Combining the CDR3 with reference TRBV7-3 and TRBJ1-5 gives the whole variable domain GAGVSQTPSNKVTEKGKYVELRCDPISGHTALYWYRQSLGQGPEFLIYFQGTGAADDSGLPNDRFFAVRPEGSVSTLKIQRTERGDSAVYLCASSIYRGNQPQHFGDGTRLSIL.

This clonotype was seen a single time. The CDR3 region is CASSQVTRGPRGSSYEQYF. CDR3 nucleotide sequence: TGCGCCAGCAGCCAAGTGACGAGGGGACCCAGGGGGAGCTCCTACGAGCAGTACTTC. J is TRBJ2-7 and V is TRBV4-1; TRBD1 matches at 7 bases. The germline gives CDR1 MGHRA, CDR2 YSYEKL. With 1 base clipped from V and 0 bases from J, the junction kept 15 bases outside the gene matches. The CDR3 covers 19 residues.

This clonotype was seen only a few times. This chain joins TRBV7-6 and TRBJ2-7; D may be TRBD1 or TRBD2 (6 bases each). This CDR3 region has 20 residues. The V and J ends lost 5 bases and 0 bases respectively, with 29 bases between them. CDR1 and CDR2 from the germline V gene are SGHVS and FNYEAQ. The DNA for the CDR3 is TGTGCCAGCAGCCCGGAGCCCAGGGGACTTAGGACGCGGTACTCCTACGAGCAGTACTTC. Translated: CASSPEPRGLRTRYSYEQYF.

V and J are TRBV27 and TRBJ1-3; D perhaps matches TRBD1 (5 bases). V dropped 5 bases and J dropped 4 bases, with 12 bases sitting between them. CDR1 is MNHEY, CDR2 SMNVEV, per germline (reference sequence). The CDR3 runs 14 residues. CDR3: CASSQTGSGNTIYF. In DNA form, the CDR3 reads TGTGCCAGCAGTCAAACAGGTTCCGGAAACACCATATATTTT.

This clonotype was counted only a few times. This rearrangement joins TRBV6-6 to TRBJ2-5, with TRBD1 as a possible D gene (5 bases). CDR1 and CDR2 from the germline V gene are MNHNY and SVGAGI (reference sequence). This CDR3 region has 15 residues. The V end lost 4 bases, the J end lost 1 base, and 13 bases lay between the germline ends. Written as DNA, the CDR3 is TGTGCCAGCAGTTGGGGCACAACCGGCCAAGAGACCCAGTACTTC. Residues: CASSWGTTGQETQYF.